The rows below give T cell receptor beta chains drawn from one sample of a study of T cells in Graves' hyperthyroidism and ophthalmopathy. TCRdb re-analysed the multiplex PCR reads in MiXCR, keeping a single row per CDR3 protein. The sample carries roughly 180,000 distinct CDR3 sequences, 15% to 20% recorded once. The sequenced sample was blood. The receptors stem from a woman aged 45-65 years with Graves' hyperthyroidism. The conserved cysteine and the conserved F or W are not part of the CDR3 here.

CDR3: ASSVTGDRYEQY
V: TRBV19
length: 12

CDR3: ASKGARNTGELF
V: TRBV2
length: 12

CDR3: ASSLAPDFMNTEAF
V: TRBV5-1
length: 14

CDR3: ASSSVSNQPQH
V: TRBV27
length: 11

CDR3: ASSIVTNEKLF
V: TRBV19
length: 11

CDR3: ASSLSGRGGLETQY
V: TRBV27
length: 14

CDR3: ASSTYRADQPQH
V: TRBV18
length: 12

CDR3: ASSFRRVAF
V: TRBV28
length: 9

CDR3: ASSPPNPVYGYT
V: TRBV12-3/TRBV12-4
length: 12

CDR3: ASSLSDRGQGEQY
V: TRBV7-2
length: 13

CDR3: ATSDPQETQY
V: TRBV24-1
length: 10

CDR3: ASKGEGAGYEQY
V: TRBV2
length: 12

CDR3: AGSGNSGNTIY
V: TRBV6-1
length: 11

CDR3: ASSEGAPTQY
V: TRBV6-1
length: 10

CDR3: SVGDTYGYT
V: TRBV29-1
length: 9

CDR3: ASQLGILNTEAF
V: TRBV7-2
length: 12

CDR3: ASSYSARGRAGELF
V: TRBV6-2/TRBV6-3
length: 14

CDR3: ASSVELGATYEQY
V: TRBV11-1
length: 13

CDR3: SAQGHSNTEAF
V: TRBV20-1
length: 11

CDR3: ATSDPKGGAYNEQF
V: TRBV24-1
length: 14

CDR3: ASSYRVGNTEAF
V: TRBV6-1
length: 12

CDR3: SASGETQY
V: TRBV20-1
length: 8

CDR3: ASTAHLNYGYT
V: TRBV7-2
length: 11

CDR3: ASSLEARGRKNIQY
V: TRBV7-6
length: 14

CDR3: ASYRFQTEAF
V: TRBV2
length: 10

CDR3: ASTPPGGAHEQY
V: TRBV7-9
length: 12

CDR3: ASSRGRQETQY
V: TRBV7-2
length: 11

CDR3: AGSLGPDEQF
V: TRBV7-9
length: 10

CDR3: ASSLRRGGQY
V: TRBV28
length: 10

CDR3: SVAGTSGGETQY
V: TRBV29-1
length: 12

CDR3: ASSILNTEAF
V: TRBV28
length: 10

CDR3: ASSQASGIGEKLF
V: TRBV7-9
length: 13

CDR3: ASSVGRATRSPLH
V: TRBV5-1
length: 13

CDR3: ASSFWWRDGNEQF
V: TRBV28
length: 13

CDR3: ASSLGQRTMNTEAF
V: TRBV4-3
length: 14

CDR3: ASSESWGSAGYGYT
V: TRBV10-2
length: 14

CDR3: ASSATVYNEQF
V: TRBV19
length: 11

CDR3: ASSLRGLFPLH
V: TRBV12-3/TRBV12-4
length: 11

CDR3: ASSEGTYSNQPQH
V: TRBV6-1
length: 13

CDR3: ASSQGGQPMGHTEAF
V: TRBV3-1
length: 15

CDR3: ASSQEEGANEQY
V: TRBV4-2
length: 12

CDR3: ASSPGGEGGEQF
V: TRBV19
length: 12

CDR3: SARSGTDSGNTIY
V: TRBV20-1
length: 13

CDR3: SVGGSTNEKLF
V: TRBV29-1
length: 11

CDR3: ASSYRTAGNTIY
V: TRBV6-5
length: 12

CDR3: ASSTSGGAVRVTDTQY
V: TRBV5-1
length: 16

CDR3: ASSSISLNRQGGTDTQY
V: TRBV28
length: 17

CDR3: ASSLGEGRVAGRETQY
V: TRBV5-5
length: 16

CDR3: ASSMVRWDTEAF
V: TRBV19
length: 12

CDR3: ASSEGLSGMWGTDTQY
V: TRBV27
length: 16

CDR3: SARDELAPTNEQF
V: TRBV20-1
length: 13

CDR3: ASSSLRSRDSYGYT
V: TRBV5-1
length: 14

CDR3: ASSQDRDSYNSPLH
V: TRBV3-1
length: 14

CDR3: SATITGQGRPQH
V: TRBV20-1
length: 12

CDR3: ASRYRGNYGYT
V: TRBV6-1
length: 11

CDR3: ASSQWTGGYEQY
V: TRBV3-1
length: 12

CDR3: ASSLGLAVVIEQF
V: TRBV9
length: 13